Listed below are T cell receptor beta chains from one sample, sequenced in a study of long-term antiretroviral therapy in people with HIV. Clones were sequenced by immunoSEQ multiplex PCR, and TCRdb holds only the in-frame ones, with some missing. Of tens of thousands of clones listed, around 92% are singletons. The sequenced sample was unsorted PBMCs, obtained around 7.4 years after starting antiretroviral therapy. These TCRs come from a man in his forties or fifties with HIV. The CDR3 runs from the conserved cysteine through the conserved F or W. Each record gives: J gene, D gene, clone size, V gene, CDR3 length, CDR3 DNA, CDR3 protein. D genes are given only for firm matches. For some rows the clone size is stated as once, few or many, or as a class when expanded; others skip it.

TRBJ1-5 | . | . | TRBV4-2 | 13 | TGTGCCAGCAGCCGGGAGGAGGATCAAGCCCAGCATTTT | CASSREEDQAQHF
TRBJ1-2 | TRBD1 | . | TRBV7-8 | 14 | TGTGCCAGCAGCCCCCGACAGGGTGACTATGGCTACACCTTC | CASSPRQGDYGYTF
TRBJ2-4 | . | once | TRBV6-1 | 15 | TGTGCCAGCAGTGGACAGTCACTAGCCAAAAACATTCAGTACTTC | CASSGQSLAKNIQYF
TRBJ1-1 | . | . | TRBV5-5 | 13 | TGTGCCAGCAGCAGAGTGTCGGGCCTCGAAGCTTTCTTT | CASSRVSGLEAFF
TRBJ2-7 | TRBD1 | once | TRBV29-1 | 15 | TGCAGCGTTGCGGGAGGGGACAGGGGATCCTACGAGCAGTACTTC | CSVAGGDRGSYEQYF
TRBJ2-3 | . | . | TRBV10-2 | 11 | TGCGCCAGCAGTATAGGGGATACGCAGTATTTT | CASSIGDTQYF
TRBJ2-2 | . | . | TRBV6-5 | 16 | TGTGCCAGCAGTTACTCGTGGGACTCGAACACCGGGGAGCTGTTTTTT | CASSYSWDSNTGELFF
TRBJ1-6 | . | . | TRBV6-1 | 14 | TGTGCCAGCAGCTCCGGGCCCTATAATTCACCCCTCCACTTT | CASSSGPYNSPLHF
TRBJ1-3 | . | . | TRBV7-6 | 16 | TGTGCCAGCAGCGGAAGACAGGCCCTCTCTGGAAACACCATATATTTT | CASSGRQALSGNTIYF
TRBJ2-2 | TRBD1 | . | TRBV5-5 | 15 | TGTGCCAGCAGCACACAGGGGGCGAACACCGGGGAGCTGTTTTTT | CASSTQGANTGELFF
TRBJ1-6 | TRBD1 | . | TRBV5-1 | 16 | TGCGCCAGCAGATCATCACAGACAGGGGGGTATTCACCCCTCCACTTT | CASRSSQTGGYSPLHF
TRBJ1-1 | . | . | TRBV5-1 | 12 | TGCGCCAGCAGCTTGGGGGGCTTTGAAGCTTTCTTT | CASSLGGFEAFF
TRBJ1-2 | . | few | TRBV19 | 14 | TGTGCCAGTAGTATAAACAGGGAAGCCTATGGCTACACCTTC | CASSINREAYGYTF
TRBJ2-7 | . | . | TRBV5-1 | 12 | TGCGCCAGCAGCTTGGTGGGGGACGAGCAGTACTTC | CASSLVGDEQYF
TRBJ2-2 | . | . | TRBV7-6 | 16 | TGTGCCAGCAGCTTATGGGCGACAGAGAACACCGGGGAGCTGTTTTTT | CASSLWATENTGELFF
TRBJ2-2 | TRBD1 | . | TRBV5-1 | 15 | TGCGCCAGCAGCTTGATAGGACAGGGAACCGGGGAGCTGTTTTTT | CASSLIGQGTGELFF
TRBJ2-5 | . | . | TRBV7-8 | 13 | TGTGCCAGCAGCTTAGAACTAGCCGAGACCCAGTACTTC | CASSLELAETQYF
TRBJ1-3 | . | once | TRBV6-5 | 15 | TGTGCCAGCAGATCCCAGGCGAGCTCTGGAAACACCATATATTTT | CASRSQASSGNTIYF
TRBJ1-2 | . | . | TRBV30 | 14 | TGTGCCTGGAGTGTGGAGGGGACGGACTATGGCTACACCTTC | CAWSVEGTDYGYTF
TRBJ2-3 | TRBD2 | . | TRBV2 | 16 | TGTGCCAGAGGGACCTCTAGCGGGGGGGCCATTGATACGCAGTATTTT | CARGTSSGGAIDTQYF
TRBJ2-1 | . | . | TRBV6-1 | 14 | TGTGCCAGCTCCCCCGGGGGTAGGTACAATGAGCAGTTCTTC | CASSPGGRYNEQFF
TRBJ2-7 | TRBD2 | . | TRBV27 | 16 | TGTGCCAGCAGTTTAACCTTCGGGGGGGGGTTGGACGAGCAGTACTTC | CASSLTFGGGLDEQYF
TRBJ2-1 | TRBD2 | once | TRBV4-2 | 15 | TGTGCCAGCAGCCTAACTAGCGGGGGCTACAATGAGCAGTTCTTC | CASSLTSGGYNEQFF
TRBJ2-7 | . | . | TRBV7-8 | 14 | TGTGCCAGCAGCCCCCCCGGAAAGGATTACGAGCAGTACTTC | CASSPPGKDYEQYF
TRBJ2-7 | . | . | TRBV6-5 | 14 | TGTGCCAGCAGCCCGGGGGACGGAACCTACGAGCAGTACTTC | CASSPGDGTYEQYF
TRBJ2-7 | . | . | TRBV9 | 14 | TGTGCCAGCAGCCCGACGGCCCGATCCTACGAGCAGTACTTC | CASSPTARSYEQYF
TRBJ1-2 | TRBD1 | . | TRBV5-1 | 12 | TGCGCCAGCACCGACAGGGAAGGTGGCTACACCTTC | CASTDREGGYTF
TRBJ2-3 | TRBD1 | . | TRBV9 | 15 | TGTGCCAGCAGCGCGCGCAGGGGGCGGACAGATACGCAGTATTTT | CASSARRGRTDTQYF
TRBJ1-2 | . | . | TRBV30 | 15 | TGTGCCTGGAGGGGGATCCTCCAATTCAACTATGGCTACACCTTC | CAWRGILQFNYGYTF
TRBJ1-4 | . | . | TRBV2 | 14 | TGTGCCAGCAGAACCCAGGGTGGGGGTGAAAAACTGTTTTTT | CASRTQGGGEKLFF
TRBJ2-2 | . | . | TRBV4-3 | 15 | TGCGCCAGCAGCCAAGACAGGACCAAGGACGGGGAGCTGTTTTTT | CASSQDRTKDGELFF
TRBJ2-4 | . | . | TRBV29-1 | 14 | TGCAGCGTGATGGTTGGGCGGGCCAAAAACATTCAGTACTTC | CSVMVGRAKNIQYF
TRBJ2-3 | . | . | TRBV11-2 | 15 | TGTGCCAGCAGCTCGGGACGGGGTTTCACAGATACGCAGTATTTT | CASSSGRGFTDTQYF
TRBJ1-5 | . | . | TRBV6-1 | 14 | TGTGCCAGCAGTGCCGAATATAGCAATCAGCCCCAGCATTTT | CASSAEYSNQPQHF
TRBJ2-3 | . | . | TRBV6-5 | 15 | TGTGCCAGCAGTGTGGTCGGACACAATGAGGATACGCAGTATTTT | CASSVVGHNEDTQYF
TRBJ1-1 | TRBD1 | . | TRBV30 | 12 | TGTGCCGGCTACAGGGGGCGAACTGAAGCTTTCTTT | CAGYRGRTEAFF
TRBJ1-6 | . | . | TRBV5-6 | 13 | TGTGCCAGCAGCGCGGGGAGCAACTCACCCCTCCACTTT | CASSAGSNSPLHF
TRBJ2-1 | TRBD1 | . | TRBV2 | 14 | TGTGCCAGCAGTGCCCGACAGGGGGCAAATGAGCAGTTCTTC | CASSARQGANEQFF
TRBJ2-7 | . | . | TRBV4-3 | 14 | TGCGCCAGCAGCCAAGATGTCGGCCTATACGAGCAGTACTTC | CASSQDVGLYEQYF
TRBJ1-6 | TRBD1 | few | TRBV5-6 | 14 | TGTGCCAGCAGCTACGGACAGGGCGATTCACCCCTCCACTTT | CASSYGQGDSPLHF
TRBJ1-1 | . | . | TRBV18 | 13 | TGTGCCAGCTCCCTCCGGGGCACCGCTGAAGCTTTCTTT | CASSLRGTAEAFF
TRBJ2-3 | TRBD2 | . | TRBV30 | 14 | TGTGCCTGGAGTGTACGAGCGGGAACACATACGCAGTATTTT | CAWSVRAGTHTQYF
TRBJ1-3 | TRBD1 | . | TRBV6-5 | 16 | TGTGCCAGCAGTTATTTCGGACAGGGGGCCGGAAACACCATATATTTT | CASSYFGQGAGNTIYF
TRBJ2-7 | . | . | TRBV10-3 | 12 | TGTGCCATCAGCGAGGGGGTACACGAGCAGTACTTC | CAISEGVHEQYF
TRBJ1-2 | TRBD1 | once | TRBV18 | 14 | TGTGCCAGCTCACCCCGAGGACAGGGCACTGGCTACACCTTC | CASSPRGQGTGYTF
TRBJ1-1 | . | . | TRBV9 | 15 | TGTGCCAGCAGCGTAGAAGGCAGGGCGAACACTGAAGCTTTCTTT | CASSVEGRANTEAFF
TRBJ2-3 | . | . | TRBV10-3 | 16 | TGTGCCACCAAAGGTGGTGTGGGGGGCCCCACAGATACGCAGTATTTT | CATKGGVGGPTDTQYF
TRBJ2-1 | TRBD1 | . | TRBV12-5 | 20 | TGTGCTAGTGGCGGAGGACAGGGGATGGTTAGGGGCGGCTCCTACAATGAGCAGTTCTTC | CASGGGQGMVRGGSYNEQFF